A single T cell receptor beta chain is shown here with its context. Measured with immunoSEQ multiplex PCR; TCRdb has only the in-frame clones, and not every one. The repertoire holds some 2,500,000 clones, with approximately 93% as singletons. CDR1 and CDR2 (germline): LNHDA, SQIVND (reference sequence). This CDR3 has 15 amino acids. V was pared by 3 bases and J by 1 base, with 13 bases between. The sample belongs to a study of shared clonotypes between healthy human individuals. This TCR came from a man younger than 30 in good health. Some clones in this sample may be carry-over from other donors' samples. What was sequenced was naive CD4+ T cells from PBMCs. Subset defined: CD45RA+ positively selected. The V call is TRBV19, the J call TRBJ2-7, with D maybe TRBD1 (6 bases). This chain's CDR3 is CASSMIFGQSYEQYF. In DNA, the CDR3 is TGTGCCAGTAGTATGATTTTCGGACAGTCCTACGAGCAGTACTTC.